A single sample gave rise to the 24 T cell receptor beta chains below, sequenced in a study of sequential checkpoint blockade in melanoma. Sequencing was performed with immunoSEQ multiplex PCR; in TCRdb, only in-frame clones are kept and a portion is missing. Of 3,500 to 4,500 clones listed, about 60% are singletons. The treatment was: randomized to nivolumab then ipilimumab (arm A) or the reverse (arm B). This material consisted of CD8+ T cells sorted from blood (inferred from file names), taken from a patient given nivolumab and ipilimumab in sequence. Receptors were obtained from a human donor with melanoma.

The rearrangement links TRBV6-5 to TRBJ2-5, with 13 bases that match TRBD2. In germline, CDR1 is MNHEY, CDR2 SVGAGI. J gave up 5 bases and V 0 bases, and 0 bases lay outside the gene matches. This CDR3 region has 15 residues. The CDR3 protein is CASSYSTSGGETQYF. CDR3 in DNA: TGTGCCAGCAGTTACTCGACTAGCGGGGGGGAGACCCAGTACTTC.

The chain has TRBV6-5 and TRBJ2-5; TRBD2 agrees at 7 bases. The DNA end favors TRBJ2-7, so the J call may be wrong. Germline V gives CDR1 MNHEY, CDR2 SVGAGI. This CDR3 is 14 amino acids long. Written as DNA, the CDR3 is TGTGCCAGCAGCCTCCGGGGAGGGTTCTACGAGCAGTACTTC. It encodes CASSLRGGFYEQYF.

This sequence joins TRBV7-9 and TRBJ2-7, with TRBD1 matching over 7 bases. Germline lookup yields CDR1 SEHNR and CDR2 FQNEAQ (reference sequence). CDR3 length equals 13 residues. Trimming at V came to 2 bases and at J to 3 bases, leaving 1 base not matched to a gene. CDR3 in amino acids: CASSLPGGYEQYF. CDR3 coding DNA: TGTGCCAGCAGCTTACCAGGGGGCTACGAGCAGTACTTC.

The chain employs TRBV9 and TRBJ1-5; the D gene is possibly TRBD1 (6 bases). Between the trimmed V and J ends, which lost 3 bases and 0 bases, there was a span of 10 bases. In germline, CDR1 is SGDLS, CDR2 YYNGEE. The CDR3 contains 15 residues. Here the CDR3 reads CASSATGYSNQPQHF. DNA for the CDR3: TGTGCCAGCAGCGCGACAGGTTATAGCAATCAGCCCCAGCATTTT.

The gene calls are TRBV19 and TRBJ1-4; D not certain. The CDR3 length is 11 residues. V was trimmed by 3 bases and J by 10 bases, leaving 6 bases between them. Germline values: CDR1 LNHDA, CDR2 SQIVND (reference sequence). The CDR3 loop is CASSISGKLFF. The CDR3 DNA reads TGTGCCAGTAGTATTTCCGGAAAACTGTTTTTT.

This chain joins TRBV27 and TRBJ1-1; perhaps TRBD1 as D (5 bases). V lost 3 bases, J lost 1 base, and 9 bases lay in between. The V gene's germline CDR1 is MNHEY and CDR2 SMNVEV (reference sequence). The CDR3 is made up of 14 amino acids. As DNA, the CDR3 is TGTGCCAGCAGTTTGAACGGACAGAACACTGAAGCTTTCTTT. Residues: CASSLNGQNTEAFF.

The chain couples TRBV6-5 to TRBJ2-1, with 8 bases that match TRBD1. With 2 bases clipped from V and 6 bases from J, the junction kept 9 bases outside the gene matches. The V gene's germline CDR1 is MNHEY and CDR2 SVGAGI. The CDR3 runs to 16 residues. As DNA, the CDR3 is TGTGCCAGCAGTTACCCTCAAAGGACAGGGCTCAATGAGCAGTTCTTC. Its protein is CASSYPQRTGLNEQFF.

The chain employs TRBV4-1 and TRBJ1-5, with D uncertain. With 0 bases removed from V and 2 bases from J, the gap between germline ends came to 11 bases. This CDR3 region has 16 residues. The germline V gene has CDR1 MGHRA and CDR2 YSYEKL. CDR3 sequence reads: CASSQEGGVGNQPQHF. The CDR3 DNA is TGCGCCAGCAGCCAAGAGGGCGGGGTGGGCAATCAGCCCCAGCATTTT.

The chain is built from TRBV15 and TRBJ2-1; tentatively, D is TRBD2 (6 bases). Looked up from germline, CDR1 is LNHNV and CDR2 is YYDKDF (reference sequence). V gave up 0 bases and J gave up 4 bases, with 16 bases separating them. The CDR3 is 17 amino acids. The CDR3 loop reads CATSRDKAGSVYNEQFF. The DNA of the CDR3 is TGTGCCACCAGCAGAGATAAGGCGGGATCGGTGTACAATGAGCAGTTCTTC.

The chain recombines TRBV4-3 with TRBJ2-3; D remains unclear. Germline-derived CDR1 and CDR2 are LGHNA and YSLEER. V was cut by 0 bases and J by 0 bases, with 10 bases left in between. This CDR3 contains 16 residues. The CDR3: CASSQELQQSTDTQYF. The CDR3, as DNA: TGCGCCAGCAGCCAAGAGTTACAGCAGAGCACAGATACGCAGTATTTT.

The chain uses TRBV6-1 and TRBJ2-1; 9 bases align to TRBD2. V trimming: 0 bases; J trimming: 3 bases; junction bases outside the gene matches: 0. The CDR3 runs to 15 residues. Germline V gene lookup returns CDR1 MNHNS and CDR2 SASEGT. CDR3 amino acids: CASSEASGSYNEQFF. For the CDR3, the DNA is TGTGCCAGCAGTGAAGCTAGCGGGAGCTACAATGAGCAGTTCTTC.

A remark on this clone: This is likely an artifact of a read error, given a far larger clone one base away. Other nucleotide sequences from this sample produce the same CDR3. The chain has TRBV4-2 and TRBJ2-7; maybe TRBD2 (6 bases). The germline V and J ends were trimmed by 0 bases and 3 bases, with 15 bases remaining between them. The CDR3 totals 16 residues. CDR1 and CDR2 from the germline V gene are LGHNA and YNFKEQ. The CDR3 region is CASSQDSWAGGYEQYF. The CDR3 DNA sequence: TGTGCCAGCAGCCAAGATTCGTGGGCCGGGGGCTACGAGCAGTACTTC.

In nucleotides, the CDR3 is TGTGCCAGCAGCCGACAGGGTCTGTCCTACGAGCAGTACTTC. This translates into CASSRQGLSYEQYF. The chain links TRBV6-5 to TRBJ2-7; TRBD1 matches 7 bases. The V and J ends lost 6 bases and 1 base, in that order; junction bases with no gene match: 6. Germline CDR1 and CDR2: MNHEY and SVGAGI. The CDR3 is 14 residues long.

The V call is TRBV6-1, the J call TRBJ2-6; D possibly corresponds to TRBD2 (7 bases). The CDR3 length is 16 residues. Germline CDR1 reads MNHNS; CDR2 reads SASEGT. The germline V and J ends were trimmed by 4 bases and 1 base, with 11 bases remaining between them. The CDR3 region is CASSAQGGSGANVLTF. The CDR3 bases are TGTGCCAGCAGTGCACAGGGAGGGTCTGGGGCCAACGTCCTGACTTTC.

The chain recombines TRBV7-9 with TRBJ2-5; TRBD2 might be the D (6 bases). The DNA end is a closer match to TRBJ2-7, so the J assignment may be wrong. CDR1 is SEHNR, CDR2 FQNEAQ, per germline (reference sequence). The CDR3 has 16 residues. The CDR3 reads CASSLAERGSSYEQYF. CDR3 bases: TGTGCCAGCAGCTTAGCGGAACGGGGGAGCTCCTACGAGCAGTACTTC.

V usage is TRBV5-4 and J usage is TRBJ2-7; 10 nucleotides agree with TRBD1. Germline values: CDR1 SGHNT, CDR2 YYREEE (reference sequence). Trimming removed 4 bases from V and 6 bases from J; junction bases left unmatched: 13. This CDR3 spans 16 amino acids. Here the CDR3 DNA reads TGTGCCAGCAGCCCAGGGACAGGGGAGTGGGGAGCCGAGCAGTACTTC. Amino acids: CASSPGTGEWGAEQYF.

The chain links TRBV6-5 to TRBJ1-3; 7 nucleotides line up with TRBD1. Germline V gives CDR1 MNHEY, CDR2 SVGAGI. The CDR3 sequence is 14 residues long. Trimming at V came to 6 bases and at J to 2 bases, leaving 4 bases not matched to a gene. In DNA, the CDR3 is TGTGCCAGCAGGCAAACAGGGGCTGGAAACACCATATATTTT. This translates into CASRQTGAGNTIYF.

This chain links TRBV27 with TRBJ2-1; D is perhaps TRBD2 (6 bases). CDR3 length: 12 residues. Germline V gene data show CDR1 as MNHEY and CDR2 as SMNVEV (reference sequence). Trimming left V 9 bases short and J 7 bases short, with 13 bases between. The CDR3: CASGLAHNEQFF. The CDR3 DNA reads as TGTGCCAGTGGGCTAGCGCATAATGAGCAGTTCTTC.

The V gene is TRBV10-3, the J gene TRBJ2-1, with a tentative D call TRBD2 (5 bases). Germline CDR1 is ENHRY and CDR2 is SYGVKD. The CDR3 is 12 residues long. V lost 9 bases, J lost 3 bases, and 9 bases lay in between. In DNA, the CDR3 is TGTGCCATTTCTGAGGGCTACAATGAGCAGTTCTTC. Protein: CAISEGYNEQFF.

This sequence joins TRBV6-1 and TRBJ1-5; the match to TRBD1 covers 8 bases. CDR1 and CDR2 from the germline V gene are MNHNS and SASEGT. The CDR3 loop spans 15 amino acids. V dropped 2 bases and J dropped 5; count of bases not matched to a gene: 5. The CDR3 reads CASSERQGIYQPQHF. The CDR3 DNA reads as TGTGCCAGCAGTGAAAGACAGGGGATTTATCAGCCCCAGCATTTT.

The V and J genes are TRBV1 and TRBJ2-6; TRBD2 is the table's D call and was not checked against the DNA. TRBV1 is flagged as a pseudogene. CDR3 size: 18 residues. Written as DNA, the CDR3 is TGCACCAGCAGGACTGGTAGTTTGGCACAAAGTCGGGCCAACGTCCTGACTTTC. It translates to CTSRTGSLAQSRANVLTF.

Only one count was recorded for this clone. The chain links TRBV2 to TRBJ2-3; 14 bases fit TRBD2. The CDR3 spans 16 residues. J gave up 5 bases and V 3 bases, and 4 bases lay outside the gene matches. Germline V CDR1 and CDR2: SNHLY, FYNNEI. As DNA, the CDR3 is TGTGCCAGCAGTGAGACTAGCGGGGGGGCCGTAGATACGCAGTATTTT. Protein product: CASSETSGGAVDTQYF.

The chain joins TRBV6-5 to TRBJ1-5; D may be TRBD1 (5 bases). The V gene lost 6 bases and the J gene lost 4 bases, with 13 bases spanning the gap. CDR1 is MNHEY and CDR2 is SVGAGI in the germline V gene. CDR3 length: 14 amino acids. The CDR3 is CASSSDSENQPQHF. The CDR3 bases are TGTGCCAGCAGCTCTGACAGCGAGAATCAGCCCCAGCATTTT.

In its sample, this clone ranks as medium-sized (0.01 to 0.1%). The rearrangement uses TRBV19 and TRBJ1-3, with D possibly being TRBD1 (6 bases). Germline V gene lookup returns CDR1 LNHDA and CDR2 SQIVND (reference sequence). The CDR3 is made up of 14 amino acids. V was trimmed by 7 bases and J by 0 bases, leaving 10 bases between them. The chain's CDR3 is CASNPGVSGNTIYF. In nucleotides, the CDR3 is TGTGCCAGTAATCCAGGGGTCTCTGGAAACACCATATATTTT. The variable domain in full, completed from reference TRBV19 and TRBJ1-3, reads DGGITQSPKYLFRKEGQNVTLSCEQNLNHDAMYWYRQDPGQGLRLIYYSQIVNDFQKGDIAEGYSVSREKKESFPLTVTSAQKNPTAFYLCASNPGVSGNTIYFGEGSWLTVV.